This T cell receptor beta chain was documented in a study of cytomegalovirus exposure and HLA in healthy donors. Donors counted as nominally healthy when sampled, yet unrecorded immune exposures were likely. It was with 60 Vbeta and 13 Jbeta primers that the PCR ran. Method: immunoSEQ multiplex PCR; TCRdb's copy keeps in-frame clones and lacks some. The sample shows roughly 100,000 clones, over 70% of them seen only once. CDR3 size: 15 residues. Germline V gene lookup returns CDR1 SGHRS and CDR2 YFSETQ. General study findings and limits: With DRB1 most and HLA-C fewest, TCR association rates differed between HLA loci in a later analysis.

This clone was counted a few times. Its antigen is unidentified. The sequence was collected from a woman between 40 and 50 years old in good health and CMV-seronegative. Sequencing was performed on PBMCs. V usage is TRBV5-1 and J usage is TRBJ2-5; the match to TRBD2 covers 10 bases. The last part of the DNA fits TRBJ2-7 better; the J call may be wrong. Here the CDR3 reads CASSLAVAGGYEQYF. The DNA of the CDR3 is TGCGCCAGCAGCTTGGCTGTAGCGGGGGGCTACGAGCAGTACTTC.